The clone carrying this TCR beta chain was detected a few times. The data belong to a study of blood T cell repertoires in COVID-19. For the study at large: PBMCs, B-cell-depleted T cells, or T cells provided the cDNA or gDNA that made up the material.

TCRdb's copy holds only in-frame clones and misses some; the assay was immunoSEQ multiplex PCR. This sample has 220,000 or so clones, with 85% to 90% found just once. The CDR3 covers 16 residues. Trimming took 1 base from V and 7 from J, leaving 20 bases between them. Germline lookup yields CDR1 SGHVS and CDR2 FNYEAQ. The chain combines TRBV7-6 with TRBJ2-7; D is possibly TRBD1 (6 bases). The specimen was PBMCs or T cells enriched from blood (not recorded which). The sequence was obtained from a woman between 18 and 30 years old in a cohort exposed to, infected with or recovered from COVID-19 (not recorded which). For the CDR3, the DNA is TGTGCCAGCAGCTTAGTTGGGCAGGGGATACCGGGAGAGCAGTACTTC. Its translation: CASSLVGQGIPGEQYF.